This section outlines one T cell receptor beta chain sequence together with its context. In the source study's methods: The assay estimated nucleated cells by amplifying reference gene primers. Sequenced by immunoSEQ multiplex PCR; TCRdb stores in-frame clones only, minus some. The DNA gave D and trimming, while V, J and clone size come from that table. Of under 250,000 clones listed, around 90% are singletons. The sample belongs to a study of blood T cell repertoires in COVID-19. For the study at large: The study drew acute and convalescent COVID-19 samples from the United States, Italy and Spain. From T cells, B-cell-depleted T cells, or PBMCs came the material, which was cDNA or gDNA.

V was cut by 2 bases and J by 1 base, with 11 bases left in between. Germline lookup yields CDR1 SGHTA and CDR2 FQGTGA. This CDR3 has 16 residues. The clonotype originates from a man aged 55 to 70 who had recovered from COVID-19. What was sequenced was peripheral blood. The rearrangement links TRBV7-3 to TRBJ2-2; D unclear. CDR3 protein: CASSLFGSRNTGELFF. The CDR3 DNA is TGTGCCAGCAGCTTATTCGGTAGCAGGAACACCGGGGAGCTGTTTTTT.